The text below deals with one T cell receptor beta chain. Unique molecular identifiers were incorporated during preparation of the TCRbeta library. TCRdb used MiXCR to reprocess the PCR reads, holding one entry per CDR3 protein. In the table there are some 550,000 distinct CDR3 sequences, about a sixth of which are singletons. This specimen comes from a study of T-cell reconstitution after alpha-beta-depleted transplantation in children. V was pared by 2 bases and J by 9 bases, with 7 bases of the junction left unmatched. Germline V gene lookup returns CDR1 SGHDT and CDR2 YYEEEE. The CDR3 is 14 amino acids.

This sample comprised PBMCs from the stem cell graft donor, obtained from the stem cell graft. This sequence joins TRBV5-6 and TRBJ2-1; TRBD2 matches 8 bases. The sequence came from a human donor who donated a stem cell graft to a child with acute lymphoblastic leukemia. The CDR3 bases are TGTGCCAGCAGCTTCCTTCCGACTAGCGTTGAGCAGTTCTTC. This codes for CASSFLPTSVEQFF.